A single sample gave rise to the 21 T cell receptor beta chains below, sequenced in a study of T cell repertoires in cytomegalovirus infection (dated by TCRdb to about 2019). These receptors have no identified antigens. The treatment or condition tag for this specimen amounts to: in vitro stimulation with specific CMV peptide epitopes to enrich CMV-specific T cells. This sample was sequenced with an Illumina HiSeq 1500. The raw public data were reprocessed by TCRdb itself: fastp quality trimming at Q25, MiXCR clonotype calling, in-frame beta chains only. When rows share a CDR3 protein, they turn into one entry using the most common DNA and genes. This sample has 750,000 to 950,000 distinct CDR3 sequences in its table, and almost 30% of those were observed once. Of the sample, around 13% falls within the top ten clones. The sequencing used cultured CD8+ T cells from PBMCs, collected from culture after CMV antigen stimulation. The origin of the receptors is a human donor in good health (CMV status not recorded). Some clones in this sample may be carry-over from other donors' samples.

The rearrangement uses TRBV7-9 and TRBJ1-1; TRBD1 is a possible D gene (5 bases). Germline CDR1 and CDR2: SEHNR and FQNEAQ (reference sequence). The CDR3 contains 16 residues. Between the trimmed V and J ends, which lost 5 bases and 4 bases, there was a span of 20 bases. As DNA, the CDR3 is TGTGCCAGCAGCCAACCCCTTACAGGACGTGGCACTGAAGCTTTCTTT. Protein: CASSQPLTGRGTEAFF. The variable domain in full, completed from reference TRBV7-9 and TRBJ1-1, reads DTGVSQNPRHKITKRGQNVTFRCDPISEHNRLYWYRQTLGQGPEFLTYFQNEAQLEKSRLLSDRFSAERPKGSFSTLEIQRTEQGDSAMYLCASSQPLTGRGTEAFFGQGTRLTVV.

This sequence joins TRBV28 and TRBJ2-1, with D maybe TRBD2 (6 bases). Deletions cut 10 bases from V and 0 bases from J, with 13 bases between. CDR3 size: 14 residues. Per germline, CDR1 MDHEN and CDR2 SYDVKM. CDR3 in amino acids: CAILGGDSYNEQFF. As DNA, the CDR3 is TGTGCCATCCTCGGCGGGGACTCCTACAATGAGCAGTTCTTC. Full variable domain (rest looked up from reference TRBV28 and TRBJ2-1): DVKVTQSSRYLVKRTGEKVFLECVQDMDHENMFWYRQDPGLGLRLIYFSYDVKMKEKGDIPEGYSVSREKKERFSLILESASTNQTSMYLCAILGGDSYNEQFFGPGTRLTVL.

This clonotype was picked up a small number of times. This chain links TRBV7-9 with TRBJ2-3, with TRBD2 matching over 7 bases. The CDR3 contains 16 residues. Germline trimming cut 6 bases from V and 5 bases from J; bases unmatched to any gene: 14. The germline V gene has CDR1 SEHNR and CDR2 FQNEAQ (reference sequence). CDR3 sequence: CASRFTSVLVGDTQYF. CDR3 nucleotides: TGTGCCAGCAGATTCACTAGCGTCTTGGTAGGAGATACGCAGTATTTT.

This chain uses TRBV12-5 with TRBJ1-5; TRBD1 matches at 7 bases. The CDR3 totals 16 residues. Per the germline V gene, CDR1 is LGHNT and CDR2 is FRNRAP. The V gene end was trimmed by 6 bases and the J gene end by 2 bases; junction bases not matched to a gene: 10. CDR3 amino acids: CASGPTSGGGNQPQHF. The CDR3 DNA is TGTGCTAGTGGACCAACCTCAGGGGGGGGCAATCAGCCCCAGCATTTT.

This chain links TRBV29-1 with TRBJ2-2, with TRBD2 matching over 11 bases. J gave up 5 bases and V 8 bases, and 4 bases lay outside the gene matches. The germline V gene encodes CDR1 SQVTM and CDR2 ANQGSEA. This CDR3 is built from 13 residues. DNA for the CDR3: TGCAGCTTCTCTAGCGGGGGGACCGGGGAGCTGTTTTTT. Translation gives CSFSSGGTGELFF.

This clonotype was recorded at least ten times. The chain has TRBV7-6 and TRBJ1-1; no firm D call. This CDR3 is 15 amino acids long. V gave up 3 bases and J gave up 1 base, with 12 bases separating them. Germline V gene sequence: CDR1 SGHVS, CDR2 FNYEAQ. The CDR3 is CASSFNTDWNTEAFF. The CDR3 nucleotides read TGTGCCAGCAGCTTTAATACGGACTGGAACACTGAAGCTTTCTTT.

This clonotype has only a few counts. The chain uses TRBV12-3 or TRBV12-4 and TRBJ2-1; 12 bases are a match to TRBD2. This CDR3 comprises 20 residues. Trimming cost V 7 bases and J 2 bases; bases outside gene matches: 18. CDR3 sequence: CASTHSSGGVYRVPYNEQFF. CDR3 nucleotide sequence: TGTGCCAGCACTCATTCTAGCGGGGGGGTTTATAGGGTCCCCTACAATGAGCAGTTCTTC.

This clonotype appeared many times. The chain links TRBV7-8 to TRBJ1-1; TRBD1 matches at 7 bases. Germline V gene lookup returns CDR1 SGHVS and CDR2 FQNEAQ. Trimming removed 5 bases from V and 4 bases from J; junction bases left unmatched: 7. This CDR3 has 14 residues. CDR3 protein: CASSQRQGGTEAFF. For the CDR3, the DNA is TGTGCCAGCAGCCAAAGACAGGGAGGCACTGAAGCTTTCTTT.

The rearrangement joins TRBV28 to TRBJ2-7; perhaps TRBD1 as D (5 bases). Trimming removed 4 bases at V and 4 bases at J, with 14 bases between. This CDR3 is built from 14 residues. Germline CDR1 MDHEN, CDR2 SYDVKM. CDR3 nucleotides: TGTGCCAGCAGTTCAGGGAACCCTGTGTACGAGCAGTACGTC. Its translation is CASSSGNPVYEQYV.

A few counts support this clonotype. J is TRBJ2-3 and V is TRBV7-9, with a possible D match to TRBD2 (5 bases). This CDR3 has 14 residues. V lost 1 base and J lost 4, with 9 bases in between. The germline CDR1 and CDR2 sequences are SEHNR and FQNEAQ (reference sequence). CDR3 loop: CASSLVYGADTQYF. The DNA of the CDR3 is TGTGCCAGCAGCTTAGTCTACGGGGCAGATACGCAGTATTTT.

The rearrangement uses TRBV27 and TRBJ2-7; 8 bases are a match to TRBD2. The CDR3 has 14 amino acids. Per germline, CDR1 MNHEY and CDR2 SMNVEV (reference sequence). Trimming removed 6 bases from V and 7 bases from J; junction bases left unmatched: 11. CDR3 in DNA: TGTGCCAGCAGGACGACCCCTACGGGAGGGGAGCAGTACTTC. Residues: CASRTTPTGGEQYF.

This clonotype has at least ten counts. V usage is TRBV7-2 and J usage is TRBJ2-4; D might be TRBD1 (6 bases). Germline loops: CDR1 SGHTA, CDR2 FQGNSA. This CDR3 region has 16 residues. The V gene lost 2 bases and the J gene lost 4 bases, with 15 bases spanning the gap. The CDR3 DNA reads TGTGCCAGCAGCTTAATCCCGGCAGGGGAGAAAAACATTCAGTACTTC. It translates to CASSLIPAGEKNIQYF.

The CDR3, as DNA: TGTGCCAGCAGCTACACCGAGGGGGCGTATGAGCAGTTCTTC. It is translated as CASSYTEGAYEQFF. The chain couples TRBV11-1 to TRBJ2-1, with 7 bases matching TRBD1. Germline assignment: CDR1 SGHAT and CDR2 FQDESV (reference sequence). The trim removed 4 bases at V and 8 bases at J, leaving 8 bases unmatched. The CDR3 extends over 14 amino acids. The complete variable domain, with remaining parts taken from reference TRBV11-1 and TRBJ2-1, reads EAEVAQSPRYKITEKSQAVAFWCDPISGHATLYWYRQILGQGPELLVQFQDESVVDDSQLPKDRFSAERLKGVDSTLKIQPAELGDSAMYLCASSYTEGAYEQFFGPGTRLTVL.

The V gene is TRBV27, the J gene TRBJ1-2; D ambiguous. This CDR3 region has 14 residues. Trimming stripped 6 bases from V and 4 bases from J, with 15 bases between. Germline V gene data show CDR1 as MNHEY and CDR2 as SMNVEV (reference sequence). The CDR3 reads CASSFDRSTYGYTF. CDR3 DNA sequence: TGTGCCAGCAGCTTCGATAGGAGCACCTATGGCTACACCTTC.

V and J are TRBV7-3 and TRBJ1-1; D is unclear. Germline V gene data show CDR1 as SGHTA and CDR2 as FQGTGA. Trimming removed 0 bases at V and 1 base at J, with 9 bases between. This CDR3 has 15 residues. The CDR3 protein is CASSLTSRQNTEAFF. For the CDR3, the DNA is TGTGCCAGCAGCTTAACGTCTCGGCAGAACACTGAAGCTTTCTTT.

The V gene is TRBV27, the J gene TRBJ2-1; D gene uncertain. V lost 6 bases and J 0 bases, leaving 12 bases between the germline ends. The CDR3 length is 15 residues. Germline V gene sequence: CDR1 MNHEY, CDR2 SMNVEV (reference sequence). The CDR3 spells CASREEAGSYNEQFF. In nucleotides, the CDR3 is TGTGCCAGCAGAGAGGAAGCTGGCTCCTACAATGAGCAGTTCTTC.

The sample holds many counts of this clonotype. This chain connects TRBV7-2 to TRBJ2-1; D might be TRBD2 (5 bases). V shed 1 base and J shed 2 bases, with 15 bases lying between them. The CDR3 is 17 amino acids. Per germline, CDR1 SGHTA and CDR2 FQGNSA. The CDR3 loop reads CASSLELYGGPYNEQFF. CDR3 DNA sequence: TGTGCCAGCAGCTTAGAACTATACGGAGGACCCTACAATGAGCAGTTCTTC.

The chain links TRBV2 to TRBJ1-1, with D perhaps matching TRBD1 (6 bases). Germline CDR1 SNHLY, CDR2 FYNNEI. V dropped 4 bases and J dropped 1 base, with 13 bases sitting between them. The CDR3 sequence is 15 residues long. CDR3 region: CASSVDREGNTEAFF. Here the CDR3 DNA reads TGTGCCAGCAGTGTGGACAGAGAAGGGAACACTGAAGCTTTCTTT.

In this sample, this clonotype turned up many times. CDR3 in DNA: TGTGCCAGCAGCTTAGGGAATGAAGCTTTCTTT. Amino acids: CASSLGNEAFF. The V and J genes are TRBV27 and TRBJ1-1, with D hard to call. CDR1 MNHEY and CDR2 SMNVEV come from the germline V gene (reference sequence). The CDR3 is 11 amino acids. V shed 6 bases and J shed 7 bases, with 9 bases lying between them.

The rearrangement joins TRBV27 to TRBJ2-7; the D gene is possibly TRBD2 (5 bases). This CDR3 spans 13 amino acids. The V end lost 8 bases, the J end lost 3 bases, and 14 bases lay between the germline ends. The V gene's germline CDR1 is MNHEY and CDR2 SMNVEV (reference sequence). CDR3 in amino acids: CASASGVNYEQYF. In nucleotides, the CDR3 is TGTGCCAGCGCCTCCGGGGTAAACTACGAGCAGTACTTC.

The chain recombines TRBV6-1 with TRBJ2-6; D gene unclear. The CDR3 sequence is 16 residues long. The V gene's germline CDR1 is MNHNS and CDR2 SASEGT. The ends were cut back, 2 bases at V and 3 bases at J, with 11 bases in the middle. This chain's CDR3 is CASSESFSFGANVLTF. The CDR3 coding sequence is TGTGCCAGCAGTGAAAGTTTCTCGTTTGGGGCCAACGTCCTGACTTTC.